This T cell receptor (beta chain) was obtained from a study of Graves' ophthalmopathy and Graves' hyperthyroidism. Ten or more counts support this clonotype. Absence of ophthalmopathy within 18 months of follow-up defined stable hyperthyroidism. TCR beta CDR3 regions were amplified from RNA transcripts. First-round RT-PCR with HTBI primers preceded a second-round multiplex PCR. TCRdb re-analysed the multiplex PCR reads in MiXCR, keeping a single row per CDR3 protein. The table records under 800,000 distinct CDR3 sequences, about 24% of them present only once. The clonotype originates from a woman between 18 and 29 years old with stable Graves' hyperthyroidism. Some clones in this sample may be carry-over from other donors' samples. The sequenced material came from peripheral blood.

As DNA, the CDR3 is TGTGCCAGCGGCCGGGACCACGGTACCGGGGAGCTGTTTTTT. As protein: CASGRDHGTGELFF. The chain links TRBV2 to TRBJ2-2; D may match TRBD1 or TRBD2 (5 bases each). Trimming stripped 8 bases from V and 5 bases from J, with 15 bases between. This CDR3 spans 14 amino acids. Germline CDR1 is SNHLY and CDR2 is FYNNEI.